Each of the 26 T cell receptor beta chains below was sequenced from the same sample in a study of blood T cell repertoires in COVID-19 (TCRdb year 2020). Library preparation employed the immunoSEQ multiplex PCR assay. This immuneACCESS table, as held by TCRdb, lists in-frame sequences with V and J called but not all clones. Of the missing ones, under half trace to an unresolved V gene in checked studies; the others have no known cause. The sample profile shows 190,000 or so clones; more than 80% of them were found once. 7.5% to 10% of the sample rests with the top ten. Sequencing used PBMCs or T cells enriched from blood (not recorded which). The receptor source for this set is a woman aged 18-35 years who had recovered from COVID-19.

This clone appeared once. The chain joins TRBV6-5 to TRBJ2-7; D remains ambiguous. V lost 2 bases to trimming and J lost 2 bases, with 10 bases between them. CDR3 length: 14 amino acids. Germline V CDR1 and CDR2: MNHEY, SVGAGI. CDR3 sequence reads: CASSYRDGAYEQYF. The CDR3 DNA reads TGTGCCAGCAGTTACAGAGACGGAGCCTACGAGCAGTACTTC.

The chain combines TRBV2 with TRBJ1-2; 7 nucleotides line up with TRBD1. Germline V lookup: CDR1 SNHLY, CDR2 FYNNEI. The CDR3 spans 16 residues. Germline trimming cut 1 base from V and 4 bases from J; bases unmatched to any gene: 9. The DNA of the CDR3 is TGTGCCAGCAGTGAAGGGACAGGCGTGCAGAGCTATGGCTACACCTTC. Encoded protein: CASSEGTGVQSYGYTF.

V gene TRBV27 combines with J gene TRBJ2-7; TRBD1 is a possible D gene (5 bases). The CDR3 has 15 amino acids. CDR1 is MNHEY and CDR2 is SMNVEV in the germline V gene (reference sequence). The V end lost 0 bases, the J end lost 2 bases, and 11 bases lay between the germline ends. The CDR3 sequence is CASSLSQVPTYEQYF. The CDR3 bases are TGTGCCAGCAGTTTATCACAGGTGCCCACCTACGAGCAGTACTTC.

The chain recombines TRBV5-4 with TRBJ1-1; tentative D call: TRBD1 (5 bases). Looked up from germline, CDR1 is SGHNT and CDR2 is YYREEE (reference sequence). This CDR3 is built from 13 residues. V was trimmed by 3 bases and J by 4 bases, leaving 10 bases between them. CDR3 region: CASSSREGTEAFF. The CDR3 DNA reads as TGTGCCAGCAGCTCCAGGGAAGGCACTGAAGCTTTCTTT.

The gene calls are TRBV7-9 and TRBJ1-1; D gene unclear. The CDR3 length is 12 residues. Trimming cost V 4 bases and J 5 bases, with 8 bases left between them. CDR1 is SEHNR, CDR2 FQNEAQ, per germline (reference sequence). The CDR3 here is CASSSYATEAFF. The CDR3, as DNA: TGTGCCAGCAGCTCCTACGCGACTGAAGCTTTCTTT.

The chain recombines TRBV5-6 with TRBJ2-7, with 9 bases matching TRBD1. CDR1 is SGHDT and CDR2 is YYEEEE in the germline V gene. The CDR3 has 14 amino acids. J was trimmed by 5 bases and V by 4 bases; bases with no gene match: 7. Here the CDR3 DNA reads TGTGCCAGCAGCCCCGGGACAGGGTTGGACGAGCAGTACTTC. Translated, it gives CASSPGTGLDEQYF. Variable domain in full (rest from reference TRBV5-6 and TRBJ2-7): DAGVTQSPTHLIKTRGQQVTLRCSPKSGHDTVSWYQQALGQGPQFIFQYYEEEERQRGNFPDRFSGHQFPNYSSELNVNALLLGDSALYLCASSPGTGLDEQYFGPGTRLTVT.

This chain uses TRBV6-2 or TRBV6-3 with TRBJ1-1; D is unclear. The CDR3 is 13 amino acids. Trimming left V 4 bases short and J 0 bases short, with 6 bases between. CDR1 and CDR2 (germline): MNHEY, SVGEGT. The CDR3 bases are TGTGCCAGCAGTTCACTCATGAACACTGAAGCTTTCTTT. The encoded protein is CASSSLMNTEAFF.

The chain has TRBV28 and TRBJ2-3, with TRBD2 matching over 15 bases. This CDR3 comprises 16 residues. With 2 bases clipped from V and 3 bases from J, the junction kept 0 bases outside the gene matches. Germline CDR1 is MDHEN and CDR2 is SYDVKM. The CDR3 is CASSLGTSGGTDTQYF. CDR3 nucleotides: TGTGCCAGCAGTTTAGGGACTAGCGGGGGGACAGATACGCAGTATTTT.

This clone was found once. The V and J genes are TRBV7-2 and TRBJ1-1; 10 nucleotides align to TRBD1. Trimming cost V 3 bases and J 5 bases; bases outside gene matches: 12. The CDR3 has 17 amino acids. Per the germline V gene, CDR1 is SGHTA and CDR2 is FQGNSA. The CDR3 DNA sequence: TGTGCCAGCAGCTTTGCGTATTTCGGGACAGGGGCAACTGAAGCTTTCTTT. Amino acid sequence: CASSFAYFGTGATEAFF.

The chain joins TRBV5-4 to TRBJ2-7; 7 positions match TRBD1. CDR1 is SGHNT and CDR2 is YYREEE in the germline V gene (reference sequence). Germline trimming cut 4 bases from V and 2 bases from J; bases unmatched to any gene: 3. The CDR3 loop spans 13 amino acids. The CDR3 sequence: CASSDGTAYEQYF. The CDR3 DNA sequence: TGTGCCAGCAGCGACGGGACAGCCTACGAGCAGTACTTC.

The chain is built from TRBV9 and TRBJ1-3, with unresolved D. The CDR3 consists of 15 residues. Trimming left V 3 bases short and J 0 bases short, with 10 bases between. Germline V gene sequence: CDR1 SGDLS, CDR2 YYNGEE. The CDR3, as DNA: TGTGCCAGCAGCGGGACTATTAACTCTGGAAACACCATATATTTT. It is translated as CASSGTINSGNTIYF.

This chain uses TRBV3-1 (or the pseudogene TRBV3-2) with TRBJ1-5, with 7 bases matching TRBD1. There are 15 residues in the CDR3. Trimming removed 6 bases from V and 4 bases from J; junction bases left unmatched: 9. Germline V CDR1 and CDR2: LGHDT, YNNKEL (reference sequence). The CDR3 reads CASRHSRDRNQPQHF. The DNA for the CDR3 is TGTGCCAGCAGACATTCAAGGGACAGAAATCAGCCCCAGCATTTT.

The chain employs TRBV10-3 and TRBJ1-6; D is uncertain. CDR3 size: 13 residues. Trimming took off 6 bases at V and 0 bases at J, with 3 bases between the two ends. The germline V gene has CDR1 ENHRY and CDR2 SYGVKD. For the CDR3, the DNA is TGTGCCATCAGCAGCTCCTATAATTCACCCCTCCACTTT. Encoded protein: CAISSSYNSPLHF.

The chain joins TRBV11-2 to TRBJ2-2, with 10 bases that match TRBD1. V lost 8 bases and J lost 7; bases outside the gene matches: 13. In germline, CDR1 is SGHAT, CDR2 FQNNGV. The CDR3 length is 16 residues. CDR3 DNA: TGTGCCAGCGCATACCCCGGGGGACAGGGGTTCGGGGAGCTGTTTTTT. Translation gives CASAYPGGQGFGELFF.

V and J are TRBV6-5 and TRBJ1-1; TRBD1 is a possible D gene (6 bases). Trimming took 7 bases from V and 4 from J, leaving 19 bases between them. From germline, CDR1 is MNHEY and CDR2 SVGAGI. There are 15 residues in the CDR3. CDR3 DNA: TGTGCCAGCACTACCCCCAGGGGCATTAGCACTGAAGCTTTCTTT. Encoded protein: CASTTPRGISTEAFF.

CDR3 in amino acids: CASSLLAGDYNEQFF. CDR3 nucleotides: TGTGCCAGCAGTTTACTAGCGGGGGATTACAATGAGCAGTTCTTC. V gene TRBV6-5 combines with J gene TRBJ2-1; 11 bases match TRBD2. The V and J ends lost 4 bases and 4 bases, in that order; junction bases with no gene match: 3. From germline, CDR1 is MNHEY and CDR2 SVGAGI. The CDR3 runs to 15 residues.

This clone appeared a single time. V and J are TRBV11-2 and TRBJ1-2; possible D gene TRBD1, 6 bases. This CDR3 spans 16 amino acids. The V end lost 6 bases, the J end lost 2 bases, and 19 bases lay between the germline ends. Germline-derived CDR1 and CDR2 are SGHAT and FQNNGV. The CDR3 loop reads CASSTMRQGKNYGYTF. In nucleotides, the CDR3 is TGTGCCAGCAGTACTATGAGGCAGGGGAAGAACTATGGCTACACCTTC.

This chain uses TRBV18 with TRBJ2-5; 7 bases fit TRBD1. The germline V gene has CDR1 KGHSH and CDR2 LQKENI. After removal of 5 bases from V and 2 bases from J, the junction contained 5 bases not matched to a gene. The length of the CDR3 is 14 residues. CDR3 sequence (DNA): TGTGCCAGCTCAATACAGGGGAAGCAAGAGACCCAGTACTTC. This translates into CASSIQGKQETQYF. Filled out from reference TRBV18 and TRBJ2-5, the complete variable domain reads NAGVMQNPRHLVRRRGQEARLRCSPMKGHSHVYWYRQLPEEGLKFMVYLQKENIIDESGMPKERFSAEFPKEGPSILRIQQVVRGDSAAYFCASSIQGKQETQYFGPGTRLLVL.

This clone was detected once. The V call is TRBV5-5, the J call TRBJ1-2; 8 nucleotides match TRBD1. This CDR3 is 14 amino acids long. J lost 8 bases, V lost 6 bases, and 12 bases had no gene match. From germline, CDR1 is SGHKS and CDR2 YYEKEE (reference sequence). CDR3 amino acids: CASTNMDRDGGYTF. CDR3 DNA sequence: TGTGCCAGCACCAACATGGACAGGGACGGGGGCTACACCTTC.

This clone showed up just a few times. The chain carries TRBV18 and TRBJ1-2, with TRBD1 matching over 10 bases. Unmatched junction bases numbered 8, after V lost 8 bases and J lost 8 bases. The CDR3 loop spans 13 amino acids. CDR1 is KGHSH and CDR2 is LQKENI in the germline V gene. The CDR3 sequence is CASGPGQGKGYTF. For the CDR3, the DNA is TGTGCCAGCGGTCCGGGACAGGGGAAGGGCTACACCTTC.

This chain uses TRBV18 with TRBJ2-3; unclear D gene. Germline CDR1 KGHSH, CDR2 LQKENI. There are 14 residues in the CDR3. V was trimmed by 2 bases and J by 0 bases, leaving 6 bases between them. CDR3: CASSPMQSTDTQYF. For the CDR3, the DNA is TGTGCCAGCTCACCAATGCAGAGCACAGATACGCAGTATTTT.

The gene calls are TRBV30 and TRBJ1-2; tentative D call: TRBD1 (5 bases). The germline CDR1 and CDR2 sequences are GTSNPN and SVGIG (reference sequence). The CDR3 loop spans 15 amino acids. The V end was cut by 1 base, the J end by 5 bases, with 17 bases between. CDR3 sequence reads: CAWSAERQNPYGYTF. The CDR3 nucleotides read TGTGCCTGGAGTGCGGAACGACAGAATCCTTATGGCTACACCTTC.

This clone showed up just once. The chain combines TRBV10-3 with TRBJ1-3, with D possibly being TRBD1 (5 bases). The ends were cut back, 6 bases at V and 0 bases at J, with 15 bases in the middle. The germline gives CDR1 ENHRY, CDR2 SYGVKD. CDR3 length: 16 residues. The CDR3 reads CAISRQPLTSGNTIYF. The DNA of the CDR3 is TGTGCCATCAGCCGACAGCCTCTTACCTCTGGAAACACCATATATTTT.

The rearrangement joins TRBV27 to TRBJ1-4, with D maybe TRBD1 (6 bases). Germline lookup yields CDR1 MNHEY and CDR2 SMNVEV (reference sequence). Deletions cut 8 bases from V and 2 bases from J, with 12 bases between. This CDR3 has 14 amino acids. This CDR3 reads CASGTSPTNEKLFF. The CDR3, as DNA: TGTGCCAGCGGGACAAGCCCCACTAATGAAAAACTGTTTTTT.

The CDR3 nucleotides are TGCGCCAGCAGCTTGGAAGAGGGATTTACTCAAGAGACCCAGTACTTC. Residues: CASSLEEGFTQETQYF. The V call is TRBV5-1, the J call TRBJ2-5; tentatively, D is TRBD2 (5 bases). Trimming shortened V by 0 bases and J by 2 bases, and 14 bases separated the two germline ends. Per the germline V gene, CDR1 is SGHRS and CDR2 is YFSETQ. The CDR3 is made up of 16 amino acids. The entire variable domain, with the rest obtained from reference TRBV5-1 and TRBJ2-5, is as follows: KAGVTQTPRYLIKTRGQQVTLSCSPISGHRSVSWYQQTPGQGLQFLFEYFSETQRNKGNFPGRFSGRQFSNSRSEMNVSTLELGDSALYLCASSLEEGFTQETQYFGPGTRLLVL.

This rearrangement joins TRBV2 to TRBJ2-3; 10 bases fit TRBD2. Losses at the gene ends were 2 bases for V and 7 bases for J; bases not matched to a gene: 6. The germline V gene has CDR1 SNHLY and CDR2 FYNNEI. The CDR3 spans 15 residues. The CDR3 coding sequence is TGTGCCAGCAGTGAACAAGCGGGGGGGCAACATACGCAGTATTTT. Translation: CASSEQAGGQHTQYF.